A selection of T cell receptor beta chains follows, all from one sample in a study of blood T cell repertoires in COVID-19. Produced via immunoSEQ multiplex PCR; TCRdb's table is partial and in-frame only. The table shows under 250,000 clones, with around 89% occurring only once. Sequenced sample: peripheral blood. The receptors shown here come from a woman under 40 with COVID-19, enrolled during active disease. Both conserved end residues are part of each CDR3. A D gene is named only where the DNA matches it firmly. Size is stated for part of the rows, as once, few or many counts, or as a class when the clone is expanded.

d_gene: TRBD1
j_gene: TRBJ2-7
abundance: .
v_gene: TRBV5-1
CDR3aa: CASSLEAGGYEQYF
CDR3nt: TGCGCCAGCAGCTTGGAAGCAGGGGGCTACGAGCAGTACTTC

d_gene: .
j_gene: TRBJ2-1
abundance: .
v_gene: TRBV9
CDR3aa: CASSVAGLTYNEQFF
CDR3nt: TGTGCCAGCAGCGTCGCGGGTCTGACCTACAATGAGCAGTTCTTC

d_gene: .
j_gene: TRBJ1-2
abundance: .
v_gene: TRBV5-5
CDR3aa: CASSLRAGFDNYGYTF
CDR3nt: TGTGCCAGCAGCTTGAGGGCAGGGTTCGACAACTATGGCTACACCTTC

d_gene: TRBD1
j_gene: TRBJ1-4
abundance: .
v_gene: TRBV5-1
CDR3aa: CASSLSGTEEKLFF
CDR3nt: TGCGCCAGCAGCTTATCCGGGACAGAGGAAAAACTGTTTTTT

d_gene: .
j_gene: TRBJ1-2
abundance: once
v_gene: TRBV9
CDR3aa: CASSVESGGPYGYTF
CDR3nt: TGTGCCAGCAGCGTAGAGTCGGGGGGACCCTATGGCTACACCTTC

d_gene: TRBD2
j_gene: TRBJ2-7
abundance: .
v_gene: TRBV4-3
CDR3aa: CASSHTSGGGSYEQYF
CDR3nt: TGCGCCAGCAGCCACACTAGCGGGGGAGGATCCTACGAGCAGTACTTC

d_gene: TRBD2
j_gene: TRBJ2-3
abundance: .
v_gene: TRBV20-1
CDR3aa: CSASPVAGGRVDTQYF
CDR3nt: TGCAGTGCTAGTCCTGTAGCGGGGGGGCGGGTAGATACGCAGTATTTT

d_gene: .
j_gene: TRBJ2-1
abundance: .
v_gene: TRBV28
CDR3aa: CASSLWVGDLSYNEQFF
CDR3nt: TGTGCCAGCAGTTTATGGGTCGGGGATCTCTCCTACAATGAGCAGTTCTTC

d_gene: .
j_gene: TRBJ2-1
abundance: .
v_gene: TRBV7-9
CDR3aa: CASSPGFWNNEQFF
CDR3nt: TGTGCCAGCAGCCCGGGTTTCTGGAACAATGAGCAGTTCTTC

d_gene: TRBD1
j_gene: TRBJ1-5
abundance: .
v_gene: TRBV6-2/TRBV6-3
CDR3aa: CASSKPGQGTDQPQHF
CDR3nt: TGTGCCAGCAGTAAACCGGGACAGGGTACGGATCAGCCCCAGCATTTT

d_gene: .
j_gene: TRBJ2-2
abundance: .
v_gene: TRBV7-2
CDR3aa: CATPRGVAVNTGELFF
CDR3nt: TGTGCCACACCCCGAGGGGTAGCGGTGAACACCGGGGAGCTGTTTTTT

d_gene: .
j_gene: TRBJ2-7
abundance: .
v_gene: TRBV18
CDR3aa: CASSPTAQSYEQYF
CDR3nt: TGTGCCAGCTCTCCGACGGCACAGTCCTACGAGCAGTACTTC

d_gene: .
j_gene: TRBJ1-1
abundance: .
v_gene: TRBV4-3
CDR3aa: CASSRGGDNTEAFF
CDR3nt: TGCGCCAGCAGCCGCGGCGGGGACAACACTGAAGCTTTCTTT

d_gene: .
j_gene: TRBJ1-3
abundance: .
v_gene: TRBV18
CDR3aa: CASSPGPEVSGNTIYF
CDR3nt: TGTGCCAGCTCCCCAGGGCCAGAAGTCTCTGGAAACACCATATATTTT

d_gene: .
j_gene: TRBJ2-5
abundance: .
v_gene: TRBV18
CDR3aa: CASSLNQGNQETQYF
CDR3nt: TGTGCCAGCTCACTAAATCAGGGAAACCAAGAGACCCAGTACTTC

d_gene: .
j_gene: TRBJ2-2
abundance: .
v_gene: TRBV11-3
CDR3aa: CASSPRGVGAGTGELFF
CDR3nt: TGTGCCAGCAGCCCCCGCGGGGTGGGAGCGGGCACCGGGGAGCTGTTTTTT

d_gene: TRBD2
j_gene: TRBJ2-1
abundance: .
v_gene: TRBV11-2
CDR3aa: CASSLRSGLAEFYNEQFF
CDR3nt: TGTGCCAGCAGCTTAAGATCTGGACTAGCGGAATTCTACAATGAGCAGTTCTTC

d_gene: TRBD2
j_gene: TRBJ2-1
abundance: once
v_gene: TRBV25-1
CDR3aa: CASRAPGLEYNEQFF
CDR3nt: TGTGCCAGCAGGGCCCCGGGACTAGAGTACAATGAGCAGTTCTTC

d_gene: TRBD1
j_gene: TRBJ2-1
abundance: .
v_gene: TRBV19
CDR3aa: CASSPDRAYNEQFF
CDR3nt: TGTGCCAGTAGCCCCGACAGGGCCTACAATGAGCAGTTCTTC

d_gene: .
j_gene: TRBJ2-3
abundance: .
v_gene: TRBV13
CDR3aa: CASRQGGPTHDTQYF
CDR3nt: TGTGCCAGCAGGCAGGGTGGTCCCACACATGATACGCAGTATTTT

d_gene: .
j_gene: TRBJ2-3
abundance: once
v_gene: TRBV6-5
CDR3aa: CASSGWTDTQYF
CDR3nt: TGTGCCAGCAGCGGGTGGACAGATACGCAGTATTTT

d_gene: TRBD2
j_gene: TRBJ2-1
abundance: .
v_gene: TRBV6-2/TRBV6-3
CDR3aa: CASSLTSGRSGGEQFF
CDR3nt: TGTGCCAGCAGCCTGACTAGCGGGAGATCGGGTGGTGAGCAGTTCTTC

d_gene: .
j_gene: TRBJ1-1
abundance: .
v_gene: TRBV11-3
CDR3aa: CASSFHRASAEAFF
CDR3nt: TGTGCCAGCAGCTTCCACAGGGCCTCGGCTGAAGCTTTCTTT

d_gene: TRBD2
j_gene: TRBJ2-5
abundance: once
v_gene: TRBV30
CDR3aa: CAYLADLQETQYF
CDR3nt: TGTGCCTATCTAGCGGACCTCCAAGAGACCCAGTACTTC

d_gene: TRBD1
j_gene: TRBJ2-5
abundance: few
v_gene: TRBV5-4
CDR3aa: CASSLGRGQETQYF
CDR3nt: TGTGCCAGCAGCTTGGGCAGGGGGCAAGAGACCCAGTACTTC

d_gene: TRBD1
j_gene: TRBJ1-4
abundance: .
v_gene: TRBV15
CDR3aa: CATSRSTGGNEKLFF
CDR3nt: TGTGCCACCAGCAGATCGACAGGGGGTAATGAAAAACTGTTTTTT